A single sample is the source of the 17 T cell receptor beta chains below, sequenced in a study of T cells expressing NK-cell markers. TCRdb reanalyzed the 5' RACE reads and collapses them to one entry per CDR3 protein, without DNA. The data show about 260,000 distinct CDR3 sequences, and the top ten clones hold about 0.39%. Sample: blood T cells: a sorted CD56 or NKG2C T cell subset, CD4+ or CD8+ T cells, or bulk PBMC T cells (not recorded which). The receptors stem from a man younger than 35 in good health.

The chain carries TRBV20-1 and TRBJ2-5; with no DNA, the TCRdb D assignment of TRBD2 cannot be verified. This CDR3 comprises 13 residues. Germline V lookup: CDR1 DFQATT, CDR2 SNEGSKA (reference sequence). CDR3 sequence reads: CSASWGGQETQYF.

The rearrangement links TRBV12-3 or TRBV12-4 to TRBJ2-1; TCRdb's D call, TRBD1, is unchecked because there is no DNA. CDR3 length: 15 amino acids. The chain's CDR3 is CASREGTGGWNEQFF.

The V call is TRBV10-3, the J call TRBJ1-5; TCRdb's assignment of TRBD1 cannot be checked, as there is no DNA. The CDR3 loop spans 17 amino acids. CDR1 is ENHRY and CDR2 is SYGVKD in the germline V gene. The CDR3 loop is CAISGGQRGTPYGPQHF.

V usage is TRBV24-1 and J usage is TRBJ2-1; TCRdb designates TRBD1, a call that cannot be tested without DNA. This CDR3 is 15 amino acids long. CDR1 is KGHDR, CDR2 SFDVKD, per germline. CDR3 protein: CATSAARRTYNEQFF.

The chain uses TRBV20-1 and TRBJ2-3. This CDR3 contains 12 residues. CDR1 is DFQATT, CDR2 SNEGSKA, per germline (reference sequence). The CDR3 is CSAREWRDTQYF.

Here the CDR3 reads CASRWNGQVPDTQYF. This rearrangement joins TRBV5-1 to TRBJ2-3; the D gene TCRdb calls, TRBD1, cannot be checked with no DNA. The CDR3 is 15 residues long. From germline, CDR1 is SGHRS and CDR2 YFSETQ.

J is TRBJ2-2 and V is TRBV5-4; TCRdb's D call, TRBD2, is unchecked because there is no DNA. This CDR3 has 16 residues. Germline V gene lookup returns CDR1 SGHNT and CDR2 YYREEE (reference sequence). CDR3 residues: CASTPRTSGNTGELFF. The full variable domain, in which reference TRBV5-4 and TRBJ2-2 provide the parts outside the CDR3, is ETGVTQSPTHLIKTRGQQVTLRCSSQSGHNTVSWYQQALGQGPQFIFQYYREEENGRGNFPPRFSGLQFPNYSSELNVNALELDDSALYLCASTPRTSGNTGELFFGEGSRLTVL.

This chain uses TRBV10-3 with TRBJ2-7; TCRdb calls TRBD1, which cannot be checked without DNA. The CDR3 covers 11 residues. The germline gives CDR1 ENHRY, CDR2 SYGVKD. This chain's CDR3 is CATGPNYEQYF.

The gene calls are TRBV20-1 and TRBJ1-1. In germline, CDR1 is DFQATT, CDR2 SNEGSKA (reference sequence). This CDR3 has 11 amino acids. The CDR3 loop is CSASSNTEAFF.

The gene calls are TRBV5-1 and TRBJ2-7; TCRdb's D gene call, TRBD1, goes unchecked for lack of DNA. Germline V gene data show CDR1 as SGHRS and CDR2 as YFSETQ. The CDR3 length is 14 residues. The CDR3 reads CASTPQGATGEQYF.

The chain recombines TRBV20-1 with TRBJ2-2; the TCRdb D gene call, TRBD2, has no DNA to confirm it. This CDR3 comprises 16 residues. Germline CDR1 DFQATT, CDR2 SNEGSKA (reference sequence). The CDR3 reads CSARDTGTSGTGELFF.

The V and J genes are TRBV4-1 and TRBJ2-1; TCRdb outputs TRBD2, but without DNA this stays unchecked. CDR1 and CDR2 from the germline V gene are MGHRA and YSYEKL. This CDR3 spans 15 amino acids. The CDR3 reads CASSQGLAGVYEQFF.

The chain carries TRBV5-6 and TRBJ1-3. The V gene's germline CDR1 is SGHDT and CDR2 YYEEEE. CDR3 length: 13 amino acids. CDR3 loop: CASSLDSGNTIYF.

The J gene is TRBJ2-1, the V gene TRBV7-2; TCRdb's assignment of TRBD2 cannot be checked, as there is no DNA. Germline V gene sequence: CDR1 SGHTA, CDR2 FQGNSA. This CDR3 is built from 13 residues. CDR3 in amino acids: CASIYGRGYEQFF.

J is TRBJ2-2 and V is TRBV12-3 or TRBV12-4; lacking DNA, the TRBD2 call made by TCRdb goes unchecked. The CDR3 runs 15 residues. Here the CDR3 reads CASSFFPRESGELFF.

The V and J genes are TRBV4-3 and TRBJ2-7. Per the germline V gene, CDR1 is LGHNA and CDR2 is YSLEER. The CDR3 covers 14 residues. The CDR3 loop is CASSQEPYSYEQYF.

The chain links TRBV10-3 to TRBJ2-1; the TCRdb D gene call, TRBD2, has no DNA to confirm it. This CDR3 spans 16 amino acids. CDR1 and CDR2 from the germline V gene are ENHRY and SYGVKD. CDR3 sequence: CAISQTGTSAYNEQFF.